This TCR beta chain stems from a study of T cell responses to AZD1222 COVID-19 vaccine (dated by TCRdb to about 2021). Concerning the study at large: Because spike-specific TCR depth and breadth did not differ between the two schedules, AZD1222 recipients who got a second dose at roughly 4 weeks were pooled with those who got a second dose at roughly 12 weeks. TCR sequencing covered over 230 trial participants: 200 to 210 given two doses of AZD1222 and approximately 26 given two doses of MenACWY control vaccine. Trial participants were enrolled into age subgroups of 18-55, 56-69 and 70-plus years, which contained 148, 28 and 57 TCR-sequenced participants, respectively.

Per the publication, the time point label means: baseline before first vaccination. Vaccinee samples came from UK trials COV001 and COV002, including a single-blind randomized controlled phase 2/3 trial of AZD1222 (ChAdOx1 nCoV-19) in healthy adults. For TCRbeta chain sequencing, PBMC samples from trial participants were taken at day 0 and at day 28 after the second dose. Study-wide findings and limitations: After two AZD1222 doses, both the breadth and the depth of spike-specific TCRs were significantly higher than at day 0 and than in MenACWY recipients. Participants were mostly white British, with more females than males. The authors suggested clonal diversity may have been underestimated. Only five to seven AZD1222 recipients were SARS-CoV-2 seropositive at baseline, limiting conclusions about previously exposed vaccinees. CD4 TCRs associated with the vaccine covered the entire spike protein, and the dominant responses were in regions 160-218 and 743-854. The 56-69-year group was small, and its depth increase did not reach significance, likely because of low power. Because no samples from the day 14 peak response were available, repertoires could be characterized only after the peak T cell response. Reportedly, almost half of the unique spike-specific TCRs recognized epitopes lying outside the regions that are mutated in the B.1.351 and B.1.1.7 variants.

The CDR3 regions of human TCRbeta chains were analyzed by immunosequencing. The source study handled its data this way. TCRs in the repertoires were compared against a reference library of SARS-CoV-2-specific TCRs that had been generated with the MIRA antigen-specificity platform. Breadth was defined as the fraction of unique TCRs that were SARS-CoV-2-associated, and depth was defined as the fraction of total T cells that were SARS-CoV-2-associated. Each spike-specific TCR was assigned to its reactive spike region and to a CD4 or CD8 class using the MIRA data. Log10-transformed breadth and depth values were compared by one-way ANOVA with Sidak's multiple comparisons tests. TCRdb mirrors the immuneACCESS table, restricted to in-frame sequences. Some clones are absent from its copies; in checked studies, under half trace to an unresolved V gene, and the reason for the others is unknown. The V and J calls and the clone size are those of that table, but D and trimming were determined from the DNA. The table for this sample lists around 110,000 clones; approximately 86% of them were counted only once. Over 3.5% of the sample is in the top ten clones.

Clipping removes 6 bases from V and 14 bases from J, with 14 as the unmatched junction base count. CDR1 is given as MRHNA and CDR2 as SNTAGT, both from the germline V gene. The CDR3 sequence holds 15 residues, the cysteine and phenylalanine included. The CDR3 DNA has 45 bases and is translated from base 1. In the case of this clone: It has no known antigen specificity. Nothing much larger sits one base from this clone, and base qualities are not available.

The input for sequencing was peripheral blood, taken on day 0 of AZD1222 vaccination. Rearrangement joined TRBV6-4 to TRBJ2-1; 12 bases in the middle match TRBD1. The receptor was isolated from an adult in good health. Here is the DNA: TGTGCCAGCAGCGAAACACGGGACAGGGGGCGAATTGAGTTCTTC. Translated, it gives CASSETRDRGRIEFF.